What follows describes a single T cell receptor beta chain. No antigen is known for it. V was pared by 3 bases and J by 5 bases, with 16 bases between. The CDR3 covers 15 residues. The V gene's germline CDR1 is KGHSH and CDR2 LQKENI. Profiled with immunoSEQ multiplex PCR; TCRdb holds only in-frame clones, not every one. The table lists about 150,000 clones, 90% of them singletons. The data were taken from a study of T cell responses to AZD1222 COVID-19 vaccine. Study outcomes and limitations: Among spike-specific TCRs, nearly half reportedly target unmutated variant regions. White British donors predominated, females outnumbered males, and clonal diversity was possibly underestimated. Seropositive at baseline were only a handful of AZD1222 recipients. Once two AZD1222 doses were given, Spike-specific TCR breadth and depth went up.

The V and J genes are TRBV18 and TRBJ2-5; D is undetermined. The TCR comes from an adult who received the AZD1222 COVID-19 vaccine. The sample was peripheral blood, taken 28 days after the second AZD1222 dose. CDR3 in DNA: TGTGCCAGCTCACCGTCAGGCTGGGAAAGGGAGACCCAGTACTTC. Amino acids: CASSPSGWERETQYF.